This paragraph covers one T cell receptor (beta chain) sequence. Its antigen is undetermined. The PCR ran on 60 Vbeta and 13 Jbeta primers. Measured with immunoSEQ multiplex PCR; TCRdb has only the in-frame clones, and not every one. This table has 95,000 to 150,000 clones, about 80% appearing once. The sample comes from a study of cytomegalovirus exposure and HLA in healthy donors. Regarding the study as a whole: 87-base-pair reads could not separate some V segments, including TRBV6-2 and TRBV6-3. Listed as cytomegalovirus-associated were around 160 TCR beta chains.

Trimming shortened V by 3 bases and J by 5 bases, and 10 bases separated the two germline ends. CDR1 is MNHNS and CDR2 is SASEGT in the germline V gene. The CDR3 contains 13 residues. The sample was PBMCs. The chain employs TRBV6-1 and TRBJ1-2; D gene uncertain. The receptor comes from a man in his sixties in good health and CMV-seropositive. Here the CDR3 reads CASSESGSYGYTF. The CDR3 DNA sequence: TGTGCCAGCAGTGAGTCCGGTTCTTATGGCTACACCTTC.